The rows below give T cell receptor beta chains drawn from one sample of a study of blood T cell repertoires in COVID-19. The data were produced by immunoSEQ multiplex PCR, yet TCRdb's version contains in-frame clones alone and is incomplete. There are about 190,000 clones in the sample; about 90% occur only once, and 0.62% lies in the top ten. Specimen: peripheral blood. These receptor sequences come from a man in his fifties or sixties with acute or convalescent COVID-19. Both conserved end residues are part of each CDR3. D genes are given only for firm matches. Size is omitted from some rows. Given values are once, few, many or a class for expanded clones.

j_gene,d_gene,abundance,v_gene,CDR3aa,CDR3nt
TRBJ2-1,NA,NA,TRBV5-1,CASSGGLISGVFNSEQFF,TGCGCCAGCAGCGGGGGACTGATTAGCGGAGTTTTCAATAGTGAGCAGTTCTTC
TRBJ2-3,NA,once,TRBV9,CASSVEWGGSDTQYF,TGTGCCAGCAGCGTAGAGTGGGGGGGCTCAGATACGCAGTATTTT
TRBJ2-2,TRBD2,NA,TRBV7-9,CASSFGEGTGELFF,TGTGCCAGCAGCTTTGGGGAGGGGACCGGGGAGCTGTTTTTT
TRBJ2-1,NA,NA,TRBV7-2,CASSFGEENNEQFF,TGTGCCAGCAGCTTTGGGGAGGAAAACAATGAGCAGTTCTTC
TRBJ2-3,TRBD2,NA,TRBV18,CASSHRTSGAGTDTQYF,TGTGCCAGCTCACATCGGACTAGCGGGGCCGGCACAGATACGCAGTATTTT
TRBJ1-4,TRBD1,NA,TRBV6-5,CASSYSWSGQGEKLFF,TGTGCCAGCAGTTACTCATGGTCGGGACAGGGTGAAAAACTGTTTTTT
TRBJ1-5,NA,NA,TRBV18,CASSPSRQDNQPQHF,TGTGCCAGCTCACCTAGTCGCCAGGACAATCAGCCCCAGCATTTT
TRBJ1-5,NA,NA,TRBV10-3,CAISSGSGSNQPQHF,TGTGCCATCAGTTCCGGGTCGGGAAGCAATCAGCCCCAGCATTTT
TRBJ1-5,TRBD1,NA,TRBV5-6,CASSTQQGAGNQPQHF,TGTGCCAGCAGCACACAACAGGGGGCCGGCAATCAGCCCCAGCATTTT
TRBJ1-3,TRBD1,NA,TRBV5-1,CASTSGTGASGNTIYF,TGCGCCAGCACCTCCGGGACAGGGGCTTCTGGAAACACCATATATTTT